Each of the 21 T cell receptor beta chains below was sequenced from the same sample in a study of somatic mutations in cytotoxic T cells in rheumatoid arthritis. Assay: immunoSEQ multiplex PCR; the TCRdb copy retains only in-frame clones and omits some. The sample holds some 9,600 clones; 90% to 95% are singletons and the top ten take around 13%. The sequencing sample was made of CD8+ T cells sorted from blood. The receptors derive from a woman under 30 with rheumatoid arthritis.

CDR3 in DNA: TGTGCCAGCAGCGCGGACAGCTGGGGCTACACCTTC. Its protein product is CASSADSWGYTF. V usage is TRBV11-2 and J usage is TRBJ1-2; tentatively, D is TRBD1 (6 bases). The V end lost 5 bases, the J end lost 8 bases, and 12 bases lay between the germline ends. There are 12 residues in the CDR3. Germline assignment: CDR1 SGHAT and CDR2 FQNNGV.

This chain links TRBV29-1 with TRBJ2-2; the D gene is possibly TRBD1 (6 bases). CDR1 SQVTM and CDR2 ANQGSEA come from the germline V gene. Trimming cost V 4 bases and J 1 base, with 13 bases left between them. This CDR3 comprises 15 residues. CDR3 sequence reads: CSVVVMDRNTGELFF. The DNA for the CDR3 is TGCAGCGTTGTTGTTATGGACAGGAACACCGGGGAGCTGTTTTTT.

This clone was recorded only once. The gene calls are TRBV19 and TRBJ2-7; D not certain. The V end lost 4 bases, the J end lost 0 bases, and 13 bases lay between the germline ends. This CDR3 is built from 15 residues. Germline V lookup: CDR1 LNHDA, CDR2 SQIVND (reference sequence). CDR3 DNA sequence: TGTGCCAGTAGTAGTATGGCAGGAAGCTCCTACGAGCAGTACTTC. It specifies CASSSMAGSSYEQYF.

The CDR3, as DNA: TGTGCCAGCACCCAACCTGGCGGAATAAACACTGAAGCTTTCTTT. Translated, it gives CASTQPGGINTEAFF. The chain combines TRBV27 with TRBJ1-1; D is unclear. The germline CDR1 and CDR2 sequences are MNHEY and SMNVEV (reference sequence). Trimming shortened V by 7 bases and J by 2 bases, and 17 bases separated the two germline ends. The CDR3 has 15 amino acids.

This chain uses TRBV4-1 with TRBJ2-5; D is unclear. V was pared by 1 base and J by 5 bases, with 11 bases between. Germline lookup yields CDR1 MGHRA and CDR2 YSYEKL. This CDR3 comprises 14 residues. The chain's CDR3 is CASSQGQFGETQYF. DNA for the CDR3: TGCGCCAGCAGCCAAGGGCAGTTCGGGGAGACCCAGTACTTC.

The rearrangement uses TRBV11-2 and TRBJ1-4; D is perhaps TRBD1 (5 bases). The V and J ends lost 3 bases and 8 bases respectively, with 19 bases between them. Per germline, CDR1 SGHAT and CDR2 FQNNGV. The CDR3 loop spans 16 amino acids. The CDR3 sequence: CASSFSQGHGWEKLFF. CDR3 DNA: TGTGCCAGCAGCTTTTCTCAGGGCCACGGTTGGGAAAAACTGTTTTTT.

This clone was detected only once. V usage is TRBV27 and J usage is TRBJ1-1, with TRBD1 as a possible D gene (5 bases). The V end lost 4 bases, the J end lost 6 bases, and 12 bases lay between the germline ends. Germline V CDR1 and CDR2: MNHEY, SMNVEV (reference sequence). The CDR3 has 13 residues. The CDR3 is CASSSGVRPEAFF. The CDR3 DNA follows: TGTGCCAGCAGTTCGGGGGTGAGGCCTGAAGCTTTCTTT.

The chain is built from TRBV9 and TRBJ2-3; 7 nucleotides agree with TRBD1. The CDR3 is made up of 12 amino acids. The V gene end was trimmed by 5 bases and the J gene end by 5 bases; junction bases not matched to a gene: 2. Germline values: CDR1 SGDLS, CDR2 YYNGEE. CDR3 region: CASSAGGDTQYF. CDR3 sequence (DNA): TGTGCCAGCAGTGCAGGGGGAGATACGCAGTATTTT.

This chain links TRBV9 with TRBJ2-7; 7 positions agree with TRBD2. Germline V gene lookup returns CDR1 SGDLS and CDR2 YYNGEE. This CDR3 contains 14 residues. The ends lost 7 bases at V and 2 bases at J; junction bases unmatched: 9. The CDR3 protein is CASASAGNPYEQYF. CDR3 sequence (DNA): TGTGCCAGCGCCTCAGCGGGGAACCCCTACGAGCAGTACTTC.

The chain couples TRBV25-1 to TRBJ1-1, with D possibly being TRBD1 (5 bases). CDR1 is MGHDK, CDR2 SYGVNS, per germline. CDR3 length: 14 residues. V lost 6 bases to trimming and J lost 0 bases, with 11 bases between them. The CDR3 loop reads CASSLGGVNTEAFF. CDR3 nucleotide sequence: TGTGCCAGCAGCCTTGGGGGGGTGAACACTGAAGCTTTCTTT. The whole variable domain, filled in from reference TRBV25-1 and TRBJ1-1, reads EADIYQTPRYLVIGTGKKITLECSQTMGHDKMYWYQQDPGMELHLIHYSYGVNSTEKGDLSSESTVSRIRTEHFPLTLESARPSHTSQYLCASSLGGVNTEAFFGQGTRLTVV.

The chain has TRBV9 and TRBJ1-2; D unresolved. The germline V and J ends were trimmed by 3 bases and 2 bases, with 17 bases remaining between them. This CDR3 spans 16 amino acids. From germline, CDR1 is SGDLS and CDR2 YYNGEE. The CDR3 reads CASSAHRAEGNYGYTF. Here the CDR3 DNA reads TGTGCCAGCAGCGCACATCGGGCCGAGGGAAACTATGGCTACACCTTC.

The V gene is TRBV28, the J gene TRBJ2-7; TRBD1 agrees at 8 bases. This CDR3 spans 15 amino acids. Germline CDR1 is MDHEN and CDR2 is SYDVKM. The junction had 6 bases not matched to a gene; V was cut back by 5 bases and J by 0 bases. The CDR3 sequence is CASSRGQAISYEQYF. CDR3 DNA: TGTGCCAGCAGTCGGGGACAGGCAATCTCCTACGAGCAGTACTTC.

The chain couples TRBV4-2 to TRBJ2-1; 10 nucleotides match TRBD2. The V and J ends lost 2 bases and 4 bases, in that order; junction bases with no gene match: 11. The CDR3 length is 18 residues. Germline V gene lookup returns CDR1 LGHNA and CDR2 YNFKEQ. The CDR3 nucleotides read TGTGCCAGCAGCCAAAAACCCCGGCTAGCGGGGGATTACAATGAGCAGTTCTTC. Translated: CASSQKPRLAGDYNEQFF.

This chain joins TRBV28 and TRBJ1-2; 8 bases are shared with TRBD1. Germline CDR1 is MDHEN and CDR2 is SYDVKM. V lost 4 bases to trimming and J lost 7 bases; unmatched junction nucleotides: 5. This CDR3 contains 13 residues. The CDR3 protein is CASSSDRVGGYTF. CDR3 bases: TGTGCCAGCAGTTCGGACAGGGTGGGTGGCTACACCTTC.

V gene TRBV7-8 combines with J gene TRBJ2-4, with D perhaps matching TRBD1 (6 bases). V gave up 1 base and J gave up 0 bases, with 10 bases separating them. The CDR3 runs to 16 residues. Germline loops: CDR1 SGHVS, CDR2 FQNEAQ. CDR3 region: CASSLGAGVAKNIQYF. The DNA of the CDR3 is TGTGCCAGCAGCTTAGGTGCAGGGGTAGCCAAAAACATTCAGTACTTC. Drawing the rest from reference TRBV7-8 and TRBJ2-4, the complete variable domain is GAGVSQSPRYKVAKRGQDVALRCDPISGHVSLFWYQQALGQGPEFLTYFQNEAQLDKSGLPSDRFFAERPEGSVSTLKIQRTQQEDSAVYLCASSLGAGVAKNIQYFGAGTRLSVL.

V usage is TRBV6-5 and J usage is TRBJ2-7; a weak D match, TRBD1 (6 bases). V was trimmed by 11 bases and J by 2 bases, leaving 13 bases between them. CDR1 and CDR2 from the germline V gene are MNHEY and SVGAGI. This CDR3 has 12 amino acids. CDR3 nucleotide sequence: TGTGCCTCCCGGGACATCACCTACGAGCAGTACTTC. Encoded protein: CASRDITYEQYF.

About this clone itself: At one end the junction does not follow the germline gene, possibly because of a read error. This rearrangement joins TRBV7-7 to TRBJ2-5; 10 nucleotides agree with TRBD2. CDR3 length: 17 residues. Looked up from germline, CDR1 is SSHAT and CDR2 is FNYEAQ (reference sequence). In nucleotides, the CDR3 is TGTGCTAGCAGTTTGCTAGCGGGAGAGGGGTCAAGGGAGACCCAGTACTTC. It encodes CASSLLAGEGSRETQYF.

V gene TRBV10-3 combines with J gene TRBJ2-3; 10 bases are shared with TRBD2. The CDR3 is 19 amino acids. The germline CDR1 and CDR2 sequences are ENHRY and SYGVKD. V was clipped by 3 bases and J by 4 bases; unmatched bases: 16. The CDR3 DNA reads as TGTGCCATCAGTGAAGTAGTGCTAGCGGGGGATAACCCTCCAGATACGCAGTATTTT. It yields the protein CAISEVVLAGDNPPDTQYF.

Written as DNA, the CDR3 is TGCGCCAGCAGCTTGCCAAGGGGCAGGGATCAGCAAGAGACCCAGTACTTC. This gives the protein CASSLPRGRDQQETQYF. This chain uses TRBV5-1 with TRBJ2-5; a possible D gene is TRBD1 (5 bases). The CDR3 covers 17 residues. V gave up 1 base and J gave up 2 bases, with 18 bases separating them. CDR1 is SGHRS and CDR2 is YFSETQ in the germline V gene.

The chain couples TRBV7-8 to TRBJ2-7, with 9 bases that match TRBD1. Germline CDR1 SGHVS, CDR2 FQNEAQ. CDR3 length equals 17 residues. V was pared by 3 bases and J by 5 bases, with 14 bases of the junction left unmatched. CDR3 coding DNA: TGTGCCAGCAGCTTTTCCTCCACCCGGGACAGGGTAAACGAGCAGTACTTC. It is translated as CASSFSSTRDRVNEQYF.

About this clone itself: Its ends do not fully match the called genes, so a read error is possible. This chain joins TRBV5-8 and TRBJ2-3; D perhaps matches TRBD2 (5 bases). The V gene's germline CDR1 is SGHTS and CDR2 YDEGEE. This CDR3 has 14 residues. CDR3 bases: TGTGCCGGCAGCTTCGGAGGATTCACAGATACGCAGTATTTT. Translating it yields CAGSFGGFTDTQYF.